This T cell receptor (beta chain) appears in the sequencing data of a study of early stage breast cancer tumors. Only in-frame clones appear in the TCRdb table, and some are missing; sequencing was by immunoSEQ multiplex PCR. The data show around 71,000 clones, around 85% seen once. From germline, CDR1 is SGHRS and CDR2 YFSETQ. The V end lost 5 bases, the J end lost 5 bases, and 16 bases lay between the germline ends. The CDR3 is 14 residues long. The chain links TRBV5-1 to TRBJ2-5; D not resolved. The sequencing sample was made of blood. The TCR comes from a person aged 55 to 69 with breast cancer. CDR3 loop: CASSFLSEEETQYF. CDR3 coding DNA: TGCGCCAGCAGTTTCCTTTCGGAAGAGGAGACCCAGTACTTC.